The 5 T cell receptor beta chains in this list originate from one sample, sequenced in a study of cytomegalovirus exposure and HLA in healthy donors. PCR amplification relied on 60 Vbeta primers (plus 13 Jbeta primers). Some clones are missing from TCRdb's copy, which holds only in-frame ones; the method was immunoSEQ multiplex PCR. The table shows some 110,000 clones, with 9% to 10% occurring only once. The specimen sequenced was PBMCs. The receptors here all came from a man aged 25 to 40 in good health and CMV-seronegative.

This clone turned up a few times. As DNA, the CDR3 is TGTGCCAGCAGCCTTTTACTAGCGGGAGTTCATAATGAGCAGTTCTTC. Its translation is CASSLLLAGVHNEQFF. The chain recombines TRBV27 with TRBJ2-1; 11 positions match TRBD2. V trimming: 6 bases; J trimming: 7 bases; junction bases outside the gene matches: 11. The germline gives CDR1 MNHEY, CDR2 SMNVEV (reference sequence). The CDR3 is 16 residues long.

The chain uses TRBV4-3 and TRBJ1-2; no clear D gene. The CDR3 totals 14 residues. Germline V CDR1 and CDR2: LGHNA, YSLEER. V gave up 5 bases and J gave up 8 bases, with 18 bases separating them. CDR3 nucleotide sequence: TGCGCCAGCAGCACTGAGGTTACGGGTCACGGCTACACCTTC. It specifies CASSTEVTGHGYTF.

A few counts support this clone. The rearrangement joins TRBV19 to TRBJ2-7; maybe TRBD1 (6 bases). The CDR3 is 13 amino acids. The germline gives CDR1 LNHDA, CDR2 SQIVND (reference sequence). Trimming removed 6 bases from V and 6 bases from J, with 15 bases in between. The CDR3 coding sequence is TGTGCCAGTAGCCAAACCACAGGGACCGAGCAGTACTTC. As protein: CASSQTTGTEQYF.

Notes on this clone: An end of the junction does not agree with germline; a read error may underlie this. The chain couples TRBV2 to TRBJ2-7; 10 nucleotides agree with TRBD1. The CDR3 runs to 15 residues. Germline V CDR1 and CDR2: SNHLY, FYNNEI. The CDR3 DNA follows: TGTGCCAGCAGTCCTCAGACAGGGGGCTCCCACGAGCAGTACTTC. This encodes CASSPQTGGSHEQYF.

This clone showed up just a few times. At the DNA level, this CDR3 is encoded by other sequences in the same sample as well. V and J are TRBV30 and TRBJ1-2; TRBD1 matches 9 bases. This CDR3 region has 13 residues. Looked up from germline, CDR1 is GTSNPN and CDR2 is SVGIG (reference sequence). Losses at the gene ends were 0 bases for V and 8 bases for J; bases not matched to a gene: 4. The CDR3 is CAWSVQGAGGYTF. In DNA, the CDR3 is TGTGCCTGGAGTGTACAGGGGGCGGGAGGCTACACCTTC.